This TCR beta chain was observed in a study of CD8 T cells in Susac syndrome. RNA, at roughly 0.45 to 1 ug, was reverse transcribed with random hexamers. TCRdb called the immunoSEQ multiplex PCR reads again in MiXCR, with one record for every CDR3 protein. The sample comprises more than 200,000 distinct CDR3 sequences, about 94% of which are singletons, and about 0.12% rests with the top ten. Trimming removed 5 bases at V and 5 bases at J, with 15 bases between. This CDR3 is built from 14 residues. This TCR was sampled from a human donor with multiple sclerosis. The chain employs TRBV12-3 or TRBV12-4 and TRBJ1-2; weak D call: TRBD1 (5 bases). Sequenced sample: CD8+ T cells from PBMCs. The CDR3 DNA reads as TGTGCCAGCAGTCCGACCGGGACCGCGTATGGCTACACCTTC. Its protein product is CASSPTGTAYGYTF.